This T cell receptor (beta chain) was observed in a study of control samples from healthy donors and cancer patients. Repertoires were generated with immunoSEQ multiplex PCR, while TCRdb's copy carries only in-frame clones and drops some. The data contain about 84,000 clones, roughly 89% of them singletons. The TCR comes from a man aged 25 to 45 in good health. The specimen sequenced was blood.

The CDR3 region has the DNA TGTGCCAGCACCTCTACGGGGAGCTCCTATAATTCACCCCTCCACTTT. Its translation: CASTSTGSSYNSPLHF. V and J are TRBV5-8 and TRBJ1-6; D remains ambiguous. CDR1 is SGHTS and CDR2 is YDEGEE in the germline V gene. V was cut by 6 bases and J by 0 bases, with 13 bases left in between. The CDR3 extends over 16 amino acids.